Detailed here is one TCR beta chain. Its antigen is undetermined. The sample is drawn from a study of T-cell reconstitution after alpha-beta-depleted transplantation in children. Study-wide findings and caveats: It was surviving recipient T cells and thymic progenitors that gave some patients high TCRbeta diversity at day 60. The authors attributed T-cell counts and diversity one year after transplant mostly to newly produced T cells. Several hundred rapidly expanded clones from non-depleted graft cells reportedly supplied alpha-beta T cells about two months post-transplant.

The CDR3 totals 14 residues. The germline V gene has CDR1 SGHVS and CDR2 FQNEAQ. After removal of 1 base from V and 6 bases from J, the junction contained 4 bases not matched to a gene. Unique molecular identifiers were incorporated into the prepared TCRbeta library. MiXCR was run by TCRdb on the PCR reads, yielding one entry per CDR3 protein. The sample has about 980,000 distinct CDR3 sequences; around 30% are singletons. This chain uses TRBV7-8 with TRBJ2-7, with 9 bases matching TRBD1. The sequence came from a boy under three years old who had a stem cell transplant for SCID, so the T cells may come from the graft donor. The source was PBMCs, mostly from graft donor cells, collected 360 days after TCRalphabeta/CD19-depleted stem cell transplant. The CDR3 protein is CASSLDTGGAEQYF. Here the CDR3 DNA reads TGTGCCAGCAGCTTAGACACAGGGGGCGCCGAGCAGTACTTC.